This T cell receptor beta chain was identified during a study of molecular identifiers for immune sequencing clone quantification. MiXCR was run by TCRdb on the PCR reads, yielding one entry per CDR3 protein. The data contain some 580,000 distinct CDR3 sequences, over 25% of them singletons. The V gene's germline CDR1 is LGHNT and CDR2 FRNRAP. The CDR3 covers 16 residues. V shed 5 bases and J 3 bases; nucleotides not matched to a gene: 8. Libraries for naive CD8 T cells, which were made from approximately 22,000 to 940,000 sorted cells, drew on 10%, 30% or 50% of the RNA. CD8+CD4-CCR7+CD45RA+ cells were sorted as naive CD8 T cells. This clonotype came up a few times.

The sequence was obtained from a human donor in good health. Some libraries in this study had Jurkat cell RNA spiked in. The J gene is TRBJ2-1, the V gene TRBV12-5; TRBD2 matches 9 bases. Sequencing was performed on naive CD8+ T cells from blood, with Jurkat cell RNA spiked in. Noted subset: FACS-sorted CD8+CD4-CCR7+CD45RA+ naive T cells. As DNA, the CDR3 is TGTGCTAGTGGTCTAATTAGCGGGGGAGACTACAATGAGCAGTTCTTC. Translated, it gives CASGLISGGDYNEQFF.